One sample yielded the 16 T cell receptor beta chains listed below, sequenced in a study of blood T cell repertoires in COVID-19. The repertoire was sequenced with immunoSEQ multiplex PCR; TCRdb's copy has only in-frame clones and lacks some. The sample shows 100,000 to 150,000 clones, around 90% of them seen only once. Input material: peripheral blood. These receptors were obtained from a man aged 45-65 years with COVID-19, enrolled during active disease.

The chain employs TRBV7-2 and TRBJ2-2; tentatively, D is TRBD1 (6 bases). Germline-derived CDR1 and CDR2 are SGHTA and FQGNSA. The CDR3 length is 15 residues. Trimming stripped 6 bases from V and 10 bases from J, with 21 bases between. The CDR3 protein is CASSRGQPISAELFF. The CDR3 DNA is TGTGCCAGCAGTCGCGGACAGCCGATTTCTGCGGAGCTGTTTTTT.

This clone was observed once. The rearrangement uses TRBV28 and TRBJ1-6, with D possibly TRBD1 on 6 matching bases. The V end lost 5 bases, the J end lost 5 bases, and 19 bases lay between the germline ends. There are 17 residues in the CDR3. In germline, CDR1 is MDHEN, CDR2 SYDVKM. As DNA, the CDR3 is TGTGCCAGCAGTCCCGGTTGGGGGCGGACCAATAATTCACCCCTCCACTTT. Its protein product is CASSPGWGRTNNSPLHF.

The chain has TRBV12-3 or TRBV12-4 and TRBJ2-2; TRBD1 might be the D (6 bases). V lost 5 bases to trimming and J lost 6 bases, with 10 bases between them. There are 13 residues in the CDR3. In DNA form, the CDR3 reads TGTGCCAGCAGTAGACAGGTTCCCGGGGAGCTGTTTTTT. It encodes CASSRQVPGELFF.

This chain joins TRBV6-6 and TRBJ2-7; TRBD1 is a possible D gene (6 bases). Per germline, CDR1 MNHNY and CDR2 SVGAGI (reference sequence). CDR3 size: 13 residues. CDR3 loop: CASSYSGDTQFEV. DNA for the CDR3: TGTGCCAGCAGTTACTCCGGGGACACCCAGTTTGAAGTC.

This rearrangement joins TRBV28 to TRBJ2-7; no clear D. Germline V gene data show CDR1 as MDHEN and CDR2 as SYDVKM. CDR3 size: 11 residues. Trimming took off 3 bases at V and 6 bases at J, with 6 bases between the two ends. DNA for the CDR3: TGTGCCAGCAGTTTGGCCGTCGAGCAGTACTTC. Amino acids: CASSLAVEQYF.

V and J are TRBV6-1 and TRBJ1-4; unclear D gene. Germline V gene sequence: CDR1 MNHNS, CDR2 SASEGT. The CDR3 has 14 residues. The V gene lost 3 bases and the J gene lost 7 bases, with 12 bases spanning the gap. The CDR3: CASSESSGREKLFF. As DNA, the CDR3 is TGTGCCAGCAGTGAGAGCAGCGGACGTGAAAAACTGTTTTTT.

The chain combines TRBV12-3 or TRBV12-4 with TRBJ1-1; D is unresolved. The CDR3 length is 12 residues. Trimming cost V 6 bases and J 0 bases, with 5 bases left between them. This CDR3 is CASRLMNTEAFF. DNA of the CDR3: TGTGCCAGCAGACTCATGAACACTGAAGCTTTCTTT.

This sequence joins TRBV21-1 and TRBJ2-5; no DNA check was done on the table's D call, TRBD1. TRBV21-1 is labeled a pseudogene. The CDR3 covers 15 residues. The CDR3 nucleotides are TGTGCCAGCAGCAAAGGACACAGGGGGTGGGAGACCCAGTACTTC. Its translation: CASSKGHRGWETQYF.

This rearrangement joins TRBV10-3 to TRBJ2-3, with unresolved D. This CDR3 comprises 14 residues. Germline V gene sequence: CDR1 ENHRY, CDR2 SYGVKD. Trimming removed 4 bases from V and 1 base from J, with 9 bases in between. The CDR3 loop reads CAISVRQGTDTQYF. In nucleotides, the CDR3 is TGTGCCATCAGTGTCCGTCAGGGCACAGATACGCAGTATTTT.

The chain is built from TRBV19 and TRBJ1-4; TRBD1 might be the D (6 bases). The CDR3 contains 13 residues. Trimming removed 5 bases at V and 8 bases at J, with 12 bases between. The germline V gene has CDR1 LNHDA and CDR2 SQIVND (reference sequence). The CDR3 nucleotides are TGTGCCAGTAGTCCTGGACAGTCGGAAAAACTGTTTTTT. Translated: CASSPGQSEKLFF.

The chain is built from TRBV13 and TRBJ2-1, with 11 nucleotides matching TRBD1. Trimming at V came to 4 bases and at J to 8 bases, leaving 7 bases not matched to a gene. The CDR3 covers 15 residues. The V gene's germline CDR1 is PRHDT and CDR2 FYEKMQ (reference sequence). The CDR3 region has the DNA TGTGCCAGCAGCTCCCGGGACAGGGGGTTATATGAGCAGTTCTTC. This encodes CASSSRDRGLYEQFF.

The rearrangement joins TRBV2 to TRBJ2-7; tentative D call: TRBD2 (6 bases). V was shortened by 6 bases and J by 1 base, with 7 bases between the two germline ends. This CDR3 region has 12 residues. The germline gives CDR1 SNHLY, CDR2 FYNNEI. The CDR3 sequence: CASRGTSYEQYF. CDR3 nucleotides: TGTGCCAGCAGAGGGACTTCCTACGAGCAGTACTTC.

As DNA, the CDR3 is TGTGCCAGCAGCCTAGGGTCGGGTAGCATGAACACTGAAGCTTTCTTT. Its protein product is CASSLGSGSMNTEAFF. The rearrangement joins TRBV7-9 to TRBJ1-1; no firm D call. Germline values: CDR1 SEHNR, CDR2 FQNEAQ (reference sequence). Trimming stripped 5 bases from V and 0 bases from J, with 16 bases between. This CDR3 is 16 amino acids long.

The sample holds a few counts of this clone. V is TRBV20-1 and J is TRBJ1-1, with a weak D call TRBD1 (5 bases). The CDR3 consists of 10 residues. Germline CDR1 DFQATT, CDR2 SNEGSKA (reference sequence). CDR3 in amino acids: CRAGGTEAFF. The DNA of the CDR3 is TGCAGGGCGGGGGGTACTGAAGCTTTCTTT.

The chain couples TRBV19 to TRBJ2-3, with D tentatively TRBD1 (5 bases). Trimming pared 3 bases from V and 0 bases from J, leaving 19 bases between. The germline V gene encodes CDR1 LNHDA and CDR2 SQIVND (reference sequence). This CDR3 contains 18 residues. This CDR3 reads CASSIGRRGGSSTDTQYF. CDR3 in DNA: TGTGCCAGTAGTATTGGTCGAAGGGGCGGAAGTAGCACAGATACGCAGTATTTT.

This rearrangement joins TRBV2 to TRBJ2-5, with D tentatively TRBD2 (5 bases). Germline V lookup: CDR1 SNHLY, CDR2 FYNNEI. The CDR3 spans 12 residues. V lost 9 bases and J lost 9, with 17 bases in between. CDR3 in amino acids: CASGERVQAQYF. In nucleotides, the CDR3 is TGTGCCAGTGGGGAGAGGGTTCAGGCCCAGTACTTC.